The 26 T cell receptor beta chains given below trace back to one sample, sequenced in a study of blood T cell repertoires in COVID-19. Using immunoSEQ multiplex PCR, the repertoire was profiled, and TCRdb retains in-frame clones only, with some absent. The sample has roughly 210,000 clones; 88% are singletons. Sequencing was carried out using peripheral blood. These receptors were collected from a man in his 70s with acute or convalescent COVID-19.

Worth noting for this clone: Other DNA sequences within the sample encode an identical CDR3. The V and J genes are TRBV20-1 and TRBJ1-2; D gene uncertain. This CDR3 region has 11 residues. CDR1 is DFQATT and CDR2 is SNEGSKA in the germline V gene (reference sequence). Trimming removed 5 bases at V and 6 bases at J, with 10 bases between. CDR3 amino acids: CSAPGLDGYTF. Written as DNA, the CDR3 is TGCAGTGCTCCAGGTCTGGATGGCTACACCTTC.

This clone has a handful of counts. The chain combines TRBV4-1 with TRBJ2-7; 8 nucleotides align to TRBD2. CDR3 size: 15 residues. J was trimmed by 3 bases and V by 0 bases; bases with no gene match: 4. CDR1 is MGHRA and CDR2 is YSYEKL in the germline V gene. The CDR3 region has the DNA TGCGCCAGCAGCCAAGACCGGGAGGGTGTCTACGAGCAGTACTTC. Its protein product is CASSQDREGVYEQYF.

This CDR3 reads CASRGGQENYGYTF. In DNA, the CDR3 is TGTGCCAGCAGGGGGGGACAGGAAAACTATGGCTACACCTTC. The chain uses TRBV6-5 and TRBJ1-2; 8 bases are shared with TRBD1. This CDR3 region has 14 residues. With V trimmed by 6 bases and J by 2 bases, 5 bases remained unmatched. Germline V gene lookup returns CDR1 MNHEY and CDR2 SVGAGI.

A single count supports this clone. This sample also contains other DNA sequences that code for the same CDR3. CDR3 loop: CASSPGQSTDTQYF. For the CDR3, the DNA is TGTGCCAGCTCACCGGGACAGAGCACAGATACGCAGTATTTT. The chain carries TRBV18 and TRBJ2-3; 7 nucleotides align to TRBD1. This CDR3 has 14 residues. The germline V gene has CDR1 KGHSH and CDR2 LQKENI. Trimming cost V 3 bases and J 0 bases; bases outside gene matches: 0.

J is TRBJ1-6 and V is TRBV5-6; no clear D gene. CDR3 length: 15 residues. Germline CDR1 reads SGHDT; CDR2 reads YYEEEE. Trimming cost V 4 bases and J 8 bases, with 16 bases left between them. Here the CDR3 reads CASSRRTRKDSPLHF. The CDR3 DNA is TGTGCCAGCAGCCGGAGGACCCGGAAAGATTCACCCCTCCACTTT.

This CDR3 reads CASSLGFEGNEQFF. CDR3 in DNA: TGTGCCAGCAGCTTAGGGTTTGAGGGCAATGAGCAGTTCTTC. The chain recombines TRBV4-2 with TRBJ2-1, with D tentatively TRBD2 (5 bases). Per the germline V gene, CDR1 is LGHNA and CDR2 is YNFKEQ. The CDR3 sequence is 14 residues long. V lost 5 bases and J 6 bases, leaving 14 bases between the germline ends.

This chain uses TRBV27 with TRBJ2-1, with D perhaps matching TRBD1 (7 bases). Between the trimmed V and J ends, which lost 1 base and 3 bases, there was a span of 10 bases. Germline CDR1 MNHEY, CDR2 SMNVEV (reference sequence). This CDR3 contains 15 residues. The CDR3 loop reads CASSLLRDSYNEQFF. The CDR3 nucleotides are TGTGCCAGCAGTTTATTGCGGGACAGCTACAATGAGCAGTTCTTC.

The chain combines TRBV11-2 with TRBJ2-7; TRBD2 is a possible D gene (6 bases). The CDR3 totals 15 residues. V dropped 1 base and J dropped 3 bases, with 13 bases sitting between them. The V gene's germline CDR1 is SGHAT and CDR2 FQNNGV. The CDR3 region is CASSLVSVGGYEQYF. The CDR3 DNA reads TGTGCCAGCAGCTTAGTGTCAGTGGGGGGCTACGAGCAGTACTTC.

CDR3 in amino acids: CASSPGTATGELFF. CDR3 DNA sequence: TGTGCCAGCTCACCAGGGACAGCTACCGGGGAGCTGTTTTTT. This rearrangement joins TRBV18 to TRBJ2-2; 7 bases align to TRBD1. The CDR3 length is 14 residues. Germline CDR1 is KGHSH and CDR2 is LQKENI. Trimming took 2 bases from V and 5 from J; bases not matched to a gene: 2.

This clone was seen once. This chain connects TRBV2 to TRBJ2-6, with D possibly TRBD1 on 6 matching bases. Per the germline V gene, CDR1 is SNHLY and CDR2 is FYNNEI. V was trimmed by 1 base and J by 0 bases, leaving 10 bases between them. This CDR3 is built from 17 residues. CDR3 DNA: TGTGCCAGCAGTGAAGGGACAGCCGCCTCTGGGGCCAACGTCCTGACTTTC. It encodes CASSEGTAASGANVLTF.

The V call is TRBV19, the J call TRBJ2-2; 8 positions agree with TRBD1. Germline CDR1 reads LNHDA; CDR2 reads SQIVND (reference sequence). V was clipped by 5 bases and J by 3 bases; unmatched bases: 8. This CDR3 contains 16 residues. The CDR3 sequence: CASSPRQGSYTGELFF. The CDR3 nucleotides read TGTGCCAGTAGTCCTCGACAGGGGAGTTACACCGGGGAGCTGTTTTTT. The variable domain in full, with the rest retrieved from reference TRBV19 and TRBJ2-2, is DGGITQSPKYLFRKEGQNVTLSCEQNLNHDAMYWYRQDPGQGLRLIYYSQIVNDFQKGDIAEGYSVSREKKESFPLTVTSAQKNPTAFYLCASSPRQGSYTGELFFGEGSRLTVL.

The V call is TRBV2, the J call TRBJ2-1, with 9 bases that match TRBD2. There are 15 residues in the CDR3. Germline V gene lookup returns CDR1 SNHLY and CDR2 FYNNEI. V shed 1 base, J shed 7 bases, and the junction held 5 bases outside the gene matches. CDR3 region: CASSEDSGRLNEQFF. The CDR3 DNA reads TGTGCCAGCAGTGAAGACAGCGGGAGGTTGAATGAGCAGTTCTTC.

This rearrangement joins TRBV2 to TRBJ2-2; 7 bases agree with TRBD1. CDR3 length: 15 residues. J lost 2 bases, V lost 5 bases, and 5 bases had no gene match. CDR1 is SNHLY, CDR2 FYNNEI, per germline. The CDR3 nucleotides read TGTGCCAGCAGTACCGGACAGGTTAACACCGGGGAGCTGTTTTTT. This gives the protein CASSTGQVNTGELFF.

The rearrangement uses TRBV5-6 and TRBJ2-2, with 8 positions matching TRBD2. Germline V gene sequence: CDR1 SGHDT, CDR2 YYEEEE. The CDR3 has 15 residues. J gave up 6 bases and V 4 bases, and 8 bases lay outside the gene matches. CDR3 residues: CASSPDRGGPGELFF. CDR3 coding DNA: TGTGCCAGCAGCCCGGACCGCGGGGGGCCCGGGGAGCTGTTTTTT.

J is TRBJ1-2 and V is TRBV28; 9 bases are shared with TRBD1. Germline V gene sequence: CDR1 MDHEN, CDR2 SYDVKM. CDR3 length equals 16 residues. Trimming took 8 bases from V and 3 from J; bases not matched to a gene: 13. CDR3 region: CASARTGVISDYGYTF. For the CDR3, the DNA is TGTGCCAGCGCGCGGACAGGGGTAATTTCGGACTATGGCTACACCTTC.

The chain recombines TRBV12-3 or TRBV12-4 with TRBJ1-2; D unclear. Trimming took 6 bases from V and 4 from J, leaving 12 bases between them. This CDR3 spans 13 amino acids. CDR3 residues: CASSPQSFYGYTF. The CDR3 nucleotides read TGTGCCAGCAGCCCACAGAGCTTCTATGGCTACACCTTC.

The chain uses TRBV5-4 and TRBJ2-7; 9 bases fit TRBD1. Germline V CDR1 and CDR2: SGHNT, YYREEE (reference sequence). The CDR3 runs to 16 residues. The V gene end was trimmed by 4 bases and the J gene end by 5 bases; junction bases not matched to a gene: 13. The CDR3 here is CASSRGQGLLLHEQYF. The CDR3 coding sequence is TGTGCCAGCAGCAGGGGACAGGGTCTTTTACTACACGAGCAGTACTTC.

This clone was seen just once. The chain is built from TRBV7-2 and TRBJ1-1; 7 bases are a match to TRBD1. Trimming cost V 8 bases and J 5 bases; bases outside gene matches: 11. Per germline, CDR1 SGHTA and CDR2 FQGNSA. CDR3 length: 14 amino acids. The CDR3 coding sequence is TGTGCCAGCCGGTATAGGGGGCGCGTAACTGAAGCTTTCTTT. Protein sequence: CASRYRGRVTEAFF.

V gene TRBV2 combines with J gene TRBJ2-3, with D possibly TRBD2 on 6 matching bases. Germline loops: CDR1 SNHLY, CDR2 FYNNEI. The CDR3 length is 14 residues. Trimming stripped 4 bases from V and 3 bases from J, with 11 bases between. For the CDR3, the DNA is TGTGCCAGCAGTGGCGGGGTAGGAACAGATACGCAGTATTTT. It translates to CASSGGVGTDTQYF.

The chain is built from TRBV28 and TRBJ2-4; possible D gene TRBD2, 6 bases. Germline values: CDR1 MDHEN, CDR2 SYDVKM. The CDR3 contains 15 residues. Between the trimmed V and J ends, which lost 6 bases and 0 bases, there was a span of 12 bases. In nucleotides, the CDR3 is TGTGCCAGCAGAGGAGGGTCGTTAGCCAAAAACATTCAGTACTTC. As protein: CASRGGSLAKNIQYF. The whole variable domain, remainder taken from reference TRBV28 and TRBJ2-4, is DVKVTQSSRYLVKRTGEKVFLECVQDMDHENMFWYRQDPGLGLRLIYFSYDVKMKEKGDIPEGYSVSREKKERFSLILESASTNQTSMYLCASRGGSLAKNIQYFGAGTRLSVL.

The chain couples TRBV28 to TRBJ1-6; D is uncertain. Trimming took off 5 bases at V and 0 bases at J, with 8 bases between the two ends. Germline CDR1 is MDHEN and CDR2 is SYDVKM. CDR3 length equals 15 residues. The CDR3 protein is CASSVQSSYNSPLHF. In DNA, the CDR3 is TGTGCCAGCAGTGTACAGAGCTCCTATAATTCACCCCTCCACTTT.

This rearrangement joins TRBV29-1 to TRBJ2-7, with 7 bases that match TRBD1. The CDR3 has 13 amino acids. Losses at the gene ends were 6 bases for V and 3 bases for J; bases not matched to a gene: 8. Germline CDR1 and CDR2: SQVTM and ANQGSEA. The CDR3 DNA reads TGCAGCGTCGCCCGGGACAGAAACTACGAGCAGTACTTC. It translates to CSVARDRNYEQYF.

This sequence joins TRBV7-2 and TRBJ2-7; 7 nucleotides agree with TRBD2. Germline-derived CDR1 and CDR2 are SGHTA and FQGNSA. The V segment lost 4 bases and the J segment 0 bases; nucleotides outside the gene matches: 9. CDR3 length equals 16 residues. The CDR3 DNA follows: TGTGCCAGCAGCTCAAAGATGGGCGGGAGCTCCTACGAGCAGTACTTC. This translates into CASSSKMGGSSYEQYF.

The chain couples TRBV5-1 to TRBJ2-7; TRBD2 agrees at 8 bases. With 1 base clipped from V and 4 bases from J, the junction kept 1 base outside the gene matches. Germline CDR1 SGHRS, CDR2 YFSETQ. CDR3 length equals 13 residues. The CDR3 nucleotides read TGCGCCAGCAGCTTGCAGCGGGAGTACGAGCAGTACTTC. It codes for CASSLQREYEQYF.

The genes are TRBV6-5 and TRBJ1-1; D gene ambiguous. CDR1 is MNHEY, CDR2 SVGAGI, per germline. The CDR3 totals 15 residues. Trimming stripped 0 bases from V and 4 bases from J, with 12 bases between. CDR3 region: CASSYSSGWRTEAFF. In DNA, the CDR3 is TGTGCCAGCAGTTACTCGTCGGGGTGGCGCACTGAAGCTTTCTTT.

This chain uses TRBV28 with TRBJ2-2; 9 bases are a match to TRBD2. CDR1 and CDR2 (germline): MDHEN, SYDVKM. V lost 7 bases, J lost 10 bases, and 13 bases stayed unmatched. The CDR3 loop spans 15 amino acids. CDR3 DNA: TGTGCCAGCATTACCGGTGGGAGCGGGAGGCCGGAGCTGTTTTTT. This translates into CASITGGSGRPELFF.